What follows describes a single T cell receptor (beta chain). Its antigen is currently unknown. Genomic DNA (from each subset) was split evenly across several immunoSEQ plates. The repertoire was sequenced with immunoSEQ multiplex PCR; TCRdb's copy has only in-frame clones and lacks some. Altogether about 1.5 million clones are present, approximately 97% being singletons, with the ten largest covering about 1%. This CDR3 contains 16 residues. V was pared by 2 bases and J by 3 bases, with 15 bases between. The germline gives CDR1 SGHDT, CDR2 YYEEEE. These data belong to a study of shared clonotypes between healthy human individuals. On the study more broadly: A couple of women and a few men aged 18 to 49 made up the donors.

Study-level findings and limits: Investigators expected sequencing depth to affect clonotype sharing among donors.

Material: naive CD4+ T cells sorted from blood. Subset meaning: CD45RA+ positively selected. The V call is TRBV5-6, the J call TRBJ2-1; perhaps TRBD1 as D (5 bases). The sequence came from a man aged 30 to 45 in good health. CDR3 in amino acids: CASSFSYRFYYNEQFF. The CDR3 coding sequence is TGTGCCAGCAGCTTTTCCTACAGGTTCTACTACAATGAGCAGTTCTTC.